The clone carrying this TCR beta chain occurred once. Antigen: not known. This specimen belongs to a study of T cell responses to AZD1222 COVID-19 vaccine. Study conclusions and caveats: Seropositivity was recorded at baseline in only a handful of AZD1222 recipients.

Assay used: immunoSEQ multiplex PCR; TCRdb lists only in-frame clones, some missing. The sample lists about 75,000 clones; about 87% were seen once. The sequenced sample was peripheral blood, obtained 28 days after the second dose of the MenACWY control vaccine. This TCR was sampled from an adult who received the MenACWY meningococcal vaccine as a control.

In DNA form, the CDR3 reads TGTGCCAGCAGTTTGAGGGTGAACACTGAAGCTTTCTTT. Translating it yields CASSLRVNTEAFF. The chain joins TRBV12-3 or TRBV12-4 to TRBJ1-1; D remains ambiguous. V gave up 3 bases and J gave up 0 bases, with 5 bases separating them. This CDR3 has 13 amino acids.